The next 21 T cell receptor beta chains were all read from a single sample in a study of T-cell memory formation after mild COVID-19. TCRdb passed the 5' RACE reads through MiXCR, listing each CDR3 protein once. The data contain tens of thousands of distinct CDR3 sequences, 7.4% of them singletons. Sequencing used PBMCs or a T cell subset sorted from them (not recorded which). The receptors come from an adult woman who had mild COVID-19 (a few samples of this study predate the infection). Cell type and time point are not known.

This clonotype was observed many times. The chain combines TRBV20-1 with TRBJ2-3; D perhaps matches TRBD2 (5 bases). The V gene lost 3 bases and the J gene lost 0 bases, with 10 bases spanning the gap. This CDR3 has 14 amino acids. Germline V gives CDR1 DFQATT, CDR2 SNEGSKA (reference sequence). The CDR3 sequence: CSARFRGSTDTQYF. The CDR3 DNA reads as TGCAGTGCTAGGTTCCGCGGGAGCACAGATACGCAGTATTTT.

The chain joins TRBV16 to TRBJ1-2; no definite D call. V lost 1 base and J 4 bases, leaving 7 bases between the germline ends. CDR1 and CDR2 (germline): KGHSY, FQNENV. The CDR3 totals 13 residues. The CDR3 sequence: CASSQFPSYGYTF. DNA of the CDR3: TGTGCCAGCAGCCAATTTCCCAGCTATGGCTACACCTTC.

This clonotype was seen ten or more times. One end of the junction varies from germline; a read error may be responsible. This sequence joins TRBV7-7 and TRBJ2-7, with 7 bases that match TRBD2. Germline CDR1 is SSHAT and CDR2 is FNYEAQ (reference sequence). The length of the CDR3 is 15 residues. CDR3 sequence (DNA): TGTGCTAGCAGCCCCGCCTCTAGCGGATCCTACGAGCAGTACTTC. Its translation is CASSPASSGSYEQYF.

This clonotype appeared many times. This chain links TRBV19 with TRBJ1-1; D perhaps matches TRBD1 (5 bases). The CDR3 loop spans 16 amino acids. V was shortened by 3 bases and J by 7 bases, with 21 bases between the two germline ends. Germline V lookup: CDR1 LNHDA, CDR2 SQIVND (reference sequence). The CDR3 DNA reads TGTGCCAGTAGTATCCGAGACAGAGCCACAGTCAATGAAGCTTTCTTT. Translation: CASSIRDRATVNEAFF.

This clonotype was observed many times. This rearrangement joins TRBV7-6 to TRBJ2-2; D remains ambiguous. The V gene lost 2 bases and the J gene lost 2 bases, with 6 bases spanning the gap. The length of the CDR3 is 14 residues. Germline CDR1 SGHVS, CDR2 FNYEAQ. In DNA form, the CDR3 reads TGTGCCAGCAGCTTAAGAGGAAACACCGGGGAGCTGTTTTTT. It specifies CASSLRGNTGELFF.

Comment on this clonotype: This may arise from a read error, as a much more abundant clone is one base away. The chain is built from TRBV27 and TRBJ2-7; a weak D match, TRBD1 (5 bases). Germline V gives CDR1 MNHEY, CDR2 SMNVEV (reference sequence). The V and J ends lost 2 bases and 1 base respectively, with 18 bases between them. The CDR3 length is 17 residues. This CDR3 reads CASSLRNTLKGSYEQYF. In DNA, the CDR3 is TGTGCCAGCAGTTTAAGGAACACCCTAAAGGGGTCCTACGAGCAGTACTTC.

This clonotype was observed many times. The gene calls are TRBV2 and TRBJ1-1, with a possible D match to TRBD1 (5 bases). With 5 bases removed from V and 5 bases from J, the gap between germline ends came to 12 bases. From germline, CDR1 is SNHLY and CDR2 FYNNEI. This CDR3 spans 13 amino acids. CDR3 region: CASSRGLSTEAFF. In DNA, the CDR3 is TGTGCCAGCAGTAGGGGACTCTCGACTGAAGCTTTCTTT.

This clonotype was seen ten or more times. The chain joins TRBV7-9 to TRBJ1-1, with a possible D match to TRBD1 (5 bases). Germline V gene lookup returns CDR1 SEHNR and CDR2 FQNEAQ (reference sequence). The CDR3 has 15 residues. V gave up 1 base and J gave up 3 bases, with 12 bases separating them. DNA of the CDR3: TGTGCCAGCAGCTTAGGAATAGGGGAGGACACTGAAGCTTTCTTT. This encodes CASSLGIGEDTEAFF.

V is TRBV19 and J is TRBJ1-5, with D uncertain. The CDR3 runs to 19 residues. CDR1 and CDR2 (germline): LNHDA, SQIVND (reference sequence). With 4 bases removed from V and 0 bases from J, the gap between germline ends came to 22 bases. The CDR3 DNA is TGTGCCAGTAGTACCTCACCTCGGCCCTTGGGAGGTAGCAATCAGCCCCAGCATTTT. It translates to CASSTSPRPLGGSNQPQHF.

This clonotype has at least ten counts. The CDR3: CASSRGSMVGANVLTF. Written as DNA, the CDR3 is TGTGCCAGCAGCCGGGGTAGTATGGTTGGGGCCAACGTCCTGACTTTC. The V and J genes are TRBV14 and TRBJ2-6; D gene uncertain. The CDR3 length is 16 residues. Germline CDR1 is SGHDN and CDR2 is FVKESK. V was cut by 4 bases and J by 3 bases, with 13 bases left in between.

Notes on this clonotype: A much larger clone sits a single nucleotide away, making a read error possible. The V call is TRBV5-5, the J call TRBJ1-1; the D gene is possibly TRBD1 (5 bases). This CDR3 comprises 15 residues. V shed 2 bases and J shed 5 bases, with 16 bases lying between them. Germline assignment: CDR1 SGHKS and CDR2 YYEKEE (reference sequence). The CDR3 DNA sequence: TGTGCCAGCAGCTTTAGTGGGGGGGGAGAGACTGAAGCTTTCTTT. It specifies CASSFSGGGETEAFF.

This clonotype has ten or more counts. This chain links TRBV7-2 with TRBJ2-1; D call uncertain. The germline V gene has CDR1 SGHTA and CDR2 FQGNSA. V shed 1 base and J shed 9 bases, with 10 bases lying between them. The CDR3 runs 13 residues. This chain's CDR3 is CASSLVAPSEQFF. CDR3 bases: TGTGCCAGCAGCTTAGTCGCCCCCAGTGAGCAGTTCTTC.

This clonotype was observed many times. V and J are TRBV5-1 and TRBJ2-3; tentatively, D is TRBD1 (6 bases). This CDR3 comprises 15 residues. Germline-derived CDR1 and CDR2 are SGHRS and YFSETQ. Between the trimmed V and J ends, which lost 1 base and 4 bases, there was a span of 13 bases. The CDR3 nucleotides read TGCGCCAGCAGCTTGACAGGGTCATCCGCAGATACGCAGTATTTT. It is translated as CASSLTGSSADTQYF.

This clonotype was seen ten or more times. V gene TRBV5-4 combines with J gene TRBJ1-6, with 7 positions matching TRBD1. CDR1 and CDR2 (germline): SGHNT, YYREEE (reference sequence). J gave up 7 bases and V 0 bases, and 10 bases lay outside the gene matches. CDR3 length: 17 residues. The CDR3 here is CASSLDRTGPGNSPLHF. CDR3 coding DNA: TGTGCCAGCAGCTTGGACAGGACAGGCCCCGGGAATTCACCCCTCCACTTT. Full variable domain (rest looked up from reference TRBV5-4 and TRBJ1-6): ETGVTQSPTHLIKTRGQQVTLRCSSQSGHNTVSWYQQALGQGPQFIFQYYREEENGRGNFPPRFSGLQFPNYSSELNVNALELDDSALYLCASSLDRTGPGNSPLHFGNGTRLTVT.

By share, this clonotype counts as medium-sized. This chain joins TRBV7-2 and TRBJ2-7, with a tentative D call TRBD2 (5 bases). V lost 0 bases and J lost 12, with 12 bases in between. This CDR3 is 12 amino acids long. Germline values: CDR1 SGHTA, CDR2 FQGNSA. The CDR3 DNA follows: TGTGCCAGCAGCTTAGCGGGATCAGGACTGTACTTC. Translation: CASSLAGSGLYF.

This clonotype was counted many times. The V and J genes are TRBV11-2 and TRBJ2-7, with a possible D match to TRBD2 (5 bases). The CDR3 runs 14 residues. Germline CDR1 SGHAT, CDR2 FQNNGV. Trimming cost V 5 bases and J 4 bases, with 15 bases left between them. In nucleotides, the CDR3 is TGTGCCAGCAGCCGGACTGACCAGATTTACGAGCAGTACTTC. Translating gives CASSRTDQIYEQYF.

The table lists this clonotype with many counts. The chain joins TRBV7-9 to TRBJ2-3; D is possibly TRBD2 (5 bases). Germline assignment: CDR1 SEHNR and CDR2 FQNEAQ (reference sequence). V lost 7 bases and J lost 5, with 10 bases in between. This CDR3 contains 12 residues. The CDR3 DNA sequence: TGTGCCAGCACCAACACTAGAGATACGCAGTATTTT. Amino acids: CASTNTRDTQYF.

This clonotype came up many times. The genes are TRBV6-5 and TRBJ2-5; 15 bases are a match to TRBD2. Germline-derived CDR1 and CDR2 are MNHEY and SVGAGI. This CDR3 contains 15 residues. Germline trimming cut 4 bases from V and 5 bases from J; bases unmatched to any gene: 2. The CDR3 here is CASSWGTSGRETQYF. CDR3 bases: TGTGCCAGCAGTTGGGGGACTAGCGGGAGGGAGACCCAGTACTTC.

This clonotype was picked up many times. The chain couples TRBV7-3 to TRBJ1-2; D unclear. Germline CDR1 reads SGHTA; CDR2 reads FQGTGA. The ends were cut back, 4 bases at V and 5 bases at J, with 8 bases in the middle. CDR3 length: 12 amino acids. The CDR3 loop reads CASSSIGYGYTF. The CDR3 coding sequence is TGTGCCAGCAGCTCTATCGGGTATGGCTACACCTTC.

This clonotype was observed a few times. The J gene is TRBJ2-7, the V gene TRBV11-3; 8 positions match TRBD2. V lost 0 bases, J lost 1 base, and 11 bases stayed unmatched. This CDR3 is built from 18 residues. CDR1 and CDR2 from the germline V gene are SGHNT and YENEEA. The CDR3 DNA reads TGTGCCAGCAGCTTAGATCGGGGGGGTGGTAGCCCTTCCTACGAGCAGTACTTC. This sequence encodes CASSLDRGGGSPSYEQYF.

This clonotype was found many times. The rearrangement links TRBV11-1 to TRBJ2-1, with 7 bases fitting TRBD1. This CDR3 has 14 residues. Per germline, CDR1 SGHAT and CDR2 FQDESV (reference sequence). J was trimmed by 1 base and V by 3 bases; bases with no gene match: 0. CDR3 protein: CASSLGQSYNEQFF. The CDR3 DNA follows: TGTGCCAGCAGCTTGGGACAGTCCTACAATGAGCAGTTCTTC. Looking up the rest from reference TRBV11-1 and TRBJ2-1 gives the full variable domain: EAEVAQSPRYKITEKSQAVAFWCDPISGHATLYWYRQILGQGPELLVQFQDESVVDDSQLPKDRFSAERLKGVDSTLKIQPAELGDSAMYLCASSLGQSYNEQFFGPGTRLTVL.